These T cell receptor beta chains were read from a single sample in a study of T cells in Graves' hyperthyroidism and ophthalmopathy. In TCRdb, the multiplex PCR reads were re-called with MiXCR into one record per CDR3 protein. The data hold a few hundred thousand distinct CDR3 sequences, with about 18% observed a single time. The sequencing sample was made of blood. Every receptor here comes from a woman younger than 35 with Graves' hyperthyroidism. Both conserved end residues are part of each CDR3. D genes are given only for firm matches. Clone size is given for some rows only: seen once, a few or many times, or a class if the clone is expanded.

TRBJ2-5 | . | many | TRBV12-3/TRBV12-4 | CASSRDFGETQYF | TGTGCCAGCAGTCGGGACTTCGGAGAGACCCAGTACTTC
TRBJ2-7 | . | . | TRBV2 | CASTGLSEQYF | TGTGCCAGCACAGGCCTTTCCGAGCAGTACTTC
TRBJ1-1 | TRBD1 | many | TRBV12-3/TRBV12-4 | CASSPTGVAIAAFF | TGTGCCAGCAGTCCGACAGGGGTTGCAATTGCGGCTTTCTTT
TRBJ1-1 | . | many | TRBV25-1 | CASSPTTKFTEAFF | TGTGCCAGCTCCCCGACGACGAAATTCACTGAAGCTTTCTTT
TRBJ2-5 | . | . | TRBV28 | CASNPLSEQETQYF | TGTGCCAGCAACCCACTTAGCGAACAAGAGACCCAGTACTTC
TRBJ1-2 | . | . | TRBV12-3/TRBV12-4 | CASSPTDGMYYGYTF | TGTGCCAGCAGTCCCACGGACGGGATGTACTATGGCTACACCTTC
TRBJ2-5 | . | many | TRBV2 | CASSDDRVGGETQYF | TGTGCCAGCAGTGATGACAGGGTCGGGGGAGAGACCCAGTACTTC
TRBJ1-5 | TRBD1 | many | TRBV7-2 | CASSWGQGWGQPQHF | TGTGCCAGCAGCTGGGGACAGGGCTGGGGACAGCCCCAGCATTTT
TRBJ2-5 | . | many | TRBV20-1 | CTHARSETQYF | TGCACCCACGCACGGTCGGAGACCCAGTACTTC
TRBJ2-7 | . | . | TRBV6-2/TRBV6-3 | CASSDGLYEQYF | TGTGCCAGTTCGGACGGACTTTACGAGCAGTACTTC
TRBJ1-1 | . | . | TRBV18 | CASSLRDPTEAFF | TGTGCCAGCTCACTCCGGGACCCGACTGAAGCTTTCTTT
TRBJ2-1 | . | many | TRBV12-3/TRBV12-4 | CASSLSISQFF | TGTGCCAGCAGCCTTAGCATTTCGCAGTTCTTC